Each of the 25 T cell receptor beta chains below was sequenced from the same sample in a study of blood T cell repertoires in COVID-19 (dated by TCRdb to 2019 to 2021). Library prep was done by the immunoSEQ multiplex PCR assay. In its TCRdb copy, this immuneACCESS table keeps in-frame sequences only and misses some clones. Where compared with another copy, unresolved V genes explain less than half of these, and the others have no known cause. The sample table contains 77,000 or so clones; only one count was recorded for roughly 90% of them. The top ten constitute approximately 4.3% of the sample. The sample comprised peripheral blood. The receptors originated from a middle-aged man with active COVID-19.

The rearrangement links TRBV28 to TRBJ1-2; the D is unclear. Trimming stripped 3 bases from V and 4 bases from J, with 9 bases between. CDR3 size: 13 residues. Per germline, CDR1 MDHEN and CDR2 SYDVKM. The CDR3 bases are TGTGCCAGCAGTTTTCCAGGCCCCTATGGCTACACCTTC. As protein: CASSFPGPYGYTF.

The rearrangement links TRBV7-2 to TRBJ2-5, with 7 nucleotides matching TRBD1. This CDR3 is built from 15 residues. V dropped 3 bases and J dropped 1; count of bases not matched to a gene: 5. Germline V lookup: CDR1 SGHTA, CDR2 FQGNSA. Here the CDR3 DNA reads TGTGCCAGCAGCTTTCTCGGGACAGCCCAAGAGACCCAGTACTTC. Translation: CASSFLGTAQETQYF.

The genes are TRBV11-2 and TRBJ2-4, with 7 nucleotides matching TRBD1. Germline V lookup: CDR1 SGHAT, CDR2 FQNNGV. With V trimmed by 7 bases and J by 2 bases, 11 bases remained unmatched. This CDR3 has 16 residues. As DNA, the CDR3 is TGTGCCAGCAATACCATTAGGGGGCCCTCCAAAAACATTCAGTACTTC. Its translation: CASNTIRGPSKNIQYF.

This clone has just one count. The CDR3 DNA reads TGTGCCAGCCGGTCGACTGAGGCCCAGTACTTC. It codes for CASRSTEAQYF. The gene calls are TRBV6-5 and TRBJ2-5; no firm D call. V was clipped by 8 bases and J by 9 bases, with 13 bases between them. The CDR3 sequence is 11 residues long. Germline CDR1 reads MNHEY; CDR2 reads SVGAGI.

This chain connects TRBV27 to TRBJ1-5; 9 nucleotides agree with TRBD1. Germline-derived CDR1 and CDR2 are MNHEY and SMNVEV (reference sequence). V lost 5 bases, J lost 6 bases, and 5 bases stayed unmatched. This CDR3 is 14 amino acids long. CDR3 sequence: CASSLDRGGQPQHF. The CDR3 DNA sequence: TGTGCCAGCAGTCTGGACAGGGGAGGTCAGCCCCAGCATTTT.

For the CDR3, the DNA is TGTGCCACCAGCAGAGATGTAACGGGTGAGCAGTTCTTC. Translating it yields CATSRDVTGEQFF. The chain employs TRBV15 and TRBJ2-1; unclear D gene. The length of the CDR3 is 13 residues. Per the germline V gene, CDR1 is LNHNV and CDR2 is YYDKDF (reference sequence). The V end was cut by 0 bases, the J end by 9 bases, with 9 bases between.

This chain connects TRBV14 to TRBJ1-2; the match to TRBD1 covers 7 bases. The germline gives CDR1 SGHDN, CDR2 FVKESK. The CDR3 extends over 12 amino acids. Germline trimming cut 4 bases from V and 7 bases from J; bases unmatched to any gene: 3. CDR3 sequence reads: CASSLTGFGYTF. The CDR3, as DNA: TGTGCCAGCAGCCTGACAGGGTTTGGCTACACCTTC. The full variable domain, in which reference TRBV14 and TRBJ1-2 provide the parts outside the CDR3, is EAGVTQFPSHSVIEKGQTVTLRCDPISGHDNLYWYRRVMGKEIKFLLHFVKESKQDESGMPNNRFLAERTGGTYSTLKVQPAELEDSGVYFCASSLTGFGYTFGSGTRLTVV.

In DNA form, the CDR3 reads TGTGCCAGCAGTGCCCACGGACAGGGTAATCAGCCCCAGCATTTT. Residues: CASSAHGQGNQPQHF. The rearrangement joins TRBV6-4 to TRBJ1-5; TRBD1 matches 8 bases. Germline values: CDR1 MRHNA, CDR2 SNTAGT. This CDR3 is built from 15 residues. Trimming cost V 4 bases and J 4 bases; bases outside gene matches: 6.

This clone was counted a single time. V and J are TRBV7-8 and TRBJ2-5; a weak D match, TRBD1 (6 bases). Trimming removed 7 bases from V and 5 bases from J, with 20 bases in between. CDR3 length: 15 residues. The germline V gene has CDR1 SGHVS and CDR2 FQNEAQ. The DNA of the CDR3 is TGTGCCAGCAACTCCCAGGGGAGTCCTCGGGAGACCCAGTACTTC. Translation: CASNSQGSPRETQYF.

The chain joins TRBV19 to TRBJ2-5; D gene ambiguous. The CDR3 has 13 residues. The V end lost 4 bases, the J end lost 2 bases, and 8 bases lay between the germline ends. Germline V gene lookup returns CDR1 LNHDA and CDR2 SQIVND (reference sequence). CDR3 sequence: CASSTTPQETQYF. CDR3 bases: TGTGCCAGTAGTACCACACCTCAAGAGACCCAGTACTTC. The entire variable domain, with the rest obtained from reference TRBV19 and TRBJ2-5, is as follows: DGGITQSPKYLFRKEGQNVTLSCEQNLNHDAMYWYRQDPGQGLRLIYYSQIVNDFQKGDIAEGYSVSREKKESFPLTVTSAQKNPTAFYLCASSTTPQETQYFGPGTRLLVL.

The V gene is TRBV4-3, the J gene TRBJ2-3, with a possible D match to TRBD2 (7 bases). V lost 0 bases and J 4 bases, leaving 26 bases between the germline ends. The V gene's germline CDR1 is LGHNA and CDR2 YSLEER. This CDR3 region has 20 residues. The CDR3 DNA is TGCGCCAGCAGCCAAGACCCCCCTCTCGGGACTACTGGGGGCGCAGATACGCAGTATTTT. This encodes CASSQDPPLGTTGGADTQYF.

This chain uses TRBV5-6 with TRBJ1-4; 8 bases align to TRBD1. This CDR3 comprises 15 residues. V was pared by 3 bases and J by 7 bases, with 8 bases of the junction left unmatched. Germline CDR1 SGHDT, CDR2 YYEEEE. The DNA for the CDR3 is TGTGCCAGCAGCTCTCCCTCCAGGGGGCGTGAAAAACTGTTTTTT. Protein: CASSSPSRGREKLFF.

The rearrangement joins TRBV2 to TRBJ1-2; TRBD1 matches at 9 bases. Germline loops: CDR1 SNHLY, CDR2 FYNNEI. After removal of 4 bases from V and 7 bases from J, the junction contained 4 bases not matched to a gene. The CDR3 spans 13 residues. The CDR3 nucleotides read TGTGCCAGCAGTGGGGGACAGGGTCGTGGCTACACCTTC. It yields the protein CASSGGQGRGYTF.

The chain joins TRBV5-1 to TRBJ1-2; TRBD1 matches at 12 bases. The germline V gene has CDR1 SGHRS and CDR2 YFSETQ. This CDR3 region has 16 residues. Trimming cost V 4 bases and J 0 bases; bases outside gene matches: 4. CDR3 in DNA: TGCGCCAGCAGCCCCGGGACAGGGGGCTCTAACTATGGCTACACCTTC. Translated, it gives CASSPGTGGSNYGYTF.

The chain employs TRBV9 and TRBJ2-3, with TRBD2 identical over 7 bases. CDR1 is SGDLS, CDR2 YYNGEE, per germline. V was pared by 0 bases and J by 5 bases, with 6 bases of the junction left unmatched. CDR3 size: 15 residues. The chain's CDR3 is CASSVGEREGDTQYF. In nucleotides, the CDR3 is TGTGCCAGCAGCGTAGGGGAGCGGGAAGGAGATACGCAGTATTTT.

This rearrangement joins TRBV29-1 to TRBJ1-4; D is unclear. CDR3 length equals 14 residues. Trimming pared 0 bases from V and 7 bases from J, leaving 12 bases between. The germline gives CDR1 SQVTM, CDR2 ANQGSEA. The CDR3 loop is CSVEEVPLGEKLFF. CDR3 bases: TGCAGCGTTGAAGAGGTACCGCTCGGTGAAAAACTGTTTTTT.

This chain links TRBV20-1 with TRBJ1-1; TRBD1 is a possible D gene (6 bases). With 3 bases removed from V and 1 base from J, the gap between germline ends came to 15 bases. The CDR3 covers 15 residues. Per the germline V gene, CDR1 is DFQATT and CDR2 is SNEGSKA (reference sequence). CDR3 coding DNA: TGCAGTGCTAGTCCTTTTGACAGGAAGAACACTGAAGCTTTCTTT. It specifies CSASPFDRKNTEAFF.

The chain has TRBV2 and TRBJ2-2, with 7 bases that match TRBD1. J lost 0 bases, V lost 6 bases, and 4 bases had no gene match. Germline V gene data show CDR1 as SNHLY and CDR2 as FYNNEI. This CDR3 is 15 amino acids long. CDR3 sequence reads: CASRLQGANTGELFF. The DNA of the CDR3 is TGTGCCAGCAGGCTCCAGGGGGCGAACACCGGGGAGCTGTTTTTT.

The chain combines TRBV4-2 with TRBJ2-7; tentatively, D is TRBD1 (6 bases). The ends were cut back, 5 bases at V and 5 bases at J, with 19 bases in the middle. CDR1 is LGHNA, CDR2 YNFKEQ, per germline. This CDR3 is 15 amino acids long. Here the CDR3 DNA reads TGTGCCAGCAGCTTTCCGGCACAGGGCGTCCACGAGCAGTACTTC. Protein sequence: CASSFPAQGVHEQYF.

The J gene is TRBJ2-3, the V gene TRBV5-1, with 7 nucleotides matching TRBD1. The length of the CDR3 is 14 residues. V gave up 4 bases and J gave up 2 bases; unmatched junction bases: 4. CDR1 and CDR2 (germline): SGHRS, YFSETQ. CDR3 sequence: CASSQGQTTDTQYF. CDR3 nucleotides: TGCGCCAGCAGCCAGGGACAGACCACAGATACGCAGTATTTT.

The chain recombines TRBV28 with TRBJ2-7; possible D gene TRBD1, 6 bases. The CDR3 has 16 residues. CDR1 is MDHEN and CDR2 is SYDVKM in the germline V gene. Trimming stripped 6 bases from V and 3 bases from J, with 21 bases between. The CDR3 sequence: CASSRSNRAGFYEQYF. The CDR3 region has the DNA TGTGCCAGCAGCAGATCCAACAGGGCCGGCTTCTACGAGCAGTACTTC.

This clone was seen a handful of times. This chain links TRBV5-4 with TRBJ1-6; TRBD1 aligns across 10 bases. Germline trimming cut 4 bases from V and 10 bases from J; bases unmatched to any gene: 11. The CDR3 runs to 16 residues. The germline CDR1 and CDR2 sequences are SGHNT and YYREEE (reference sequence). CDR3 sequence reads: CASSNTRQGARSPLHF. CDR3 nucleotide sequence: TGTGCCAGCAGCAACACCCGACAGGGGGCTAGATCACCCCTCCACTTT.

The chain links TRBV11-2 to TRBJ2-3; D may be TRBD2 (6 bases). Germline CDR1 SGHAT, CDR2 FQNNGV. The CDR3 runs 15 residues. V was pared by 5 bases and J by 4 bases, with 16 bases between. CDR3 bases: TGTGCCAGCAGCGCCACTAGCTCCAACGCAGATACGCAGTATTTT. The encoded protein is CASSATSSNADTQYF.

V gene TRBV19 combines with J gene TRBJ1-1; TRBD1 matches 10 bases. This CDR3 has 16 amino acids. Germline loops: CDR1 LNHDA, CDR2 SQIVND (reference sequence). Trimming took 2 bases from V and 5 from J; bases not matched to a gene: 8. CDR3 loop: CASSILPGQGRTEAFF. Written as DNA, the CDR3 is TGTGCCAGTAGTATACTTCCGGGACAGGGGCGAACTGAAGCTTTCTTT.

The CDR3 loop is CASSQREGINEQFF. The CDR3 DNA reads as TGCGCCAGCAGCCAGCGGGAGGGTATCAATGAGCAGTTCTTC. The V and J genes are TRBV4-1 and TRBJ2-1, with 9 positions matching TRBD2. Per the germline V gene, CDR1 is MGHRA and CDR2 is YSYEKL. The CDR3 covers 14 residues. V trimming: 3 bases; J trimming: 6 bases; junction bases outside the gene matches: 3.